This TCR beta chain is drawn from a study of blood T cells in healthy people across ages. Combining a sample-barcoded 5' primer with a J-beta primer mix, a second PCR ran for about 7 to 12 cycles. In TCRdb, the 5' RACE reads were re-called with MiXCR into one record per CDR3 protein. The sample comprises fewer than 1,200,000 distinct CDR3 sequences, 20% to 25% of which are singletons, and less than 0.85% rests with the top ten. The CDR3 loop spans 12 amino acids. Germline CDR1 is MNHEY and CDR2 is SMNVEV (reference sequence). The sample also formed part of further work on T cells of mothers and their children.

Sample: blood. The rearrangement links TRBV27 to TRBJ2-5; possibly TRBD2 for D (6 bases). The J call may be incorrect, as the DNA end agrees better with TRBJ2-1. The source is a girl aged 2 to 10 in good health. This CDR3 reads CASGPGVYEQFF. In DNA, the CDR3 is TGTGCCAGCGGGCCGGGAGTATATGAGCAGTTCTTC.